This is a list of T cell receptor beta chains from one sample in a study of T cell responses to AZD1222 COVID-19 vaccine. The data were produced by immunoSEQ multiplex PCR, yet TCRdb's version contains in-frame clones alone and is incomplete. The sample holds 100,000 to 150,000 clones; around 90% are singletons and the top ten take 1.5% to 2%. The sequencing used peripheral blood, collected 28 days after the second AZD1222 dose. These receptors were taken from an adult who received the AZD1222 COVID-19 vaccine. Both conserved end residues are part of each CDR3. The D gene is left open where the match is weak. Size values are once, few and many counts, or a class for expanded clones, and some rows have none.

TGTGCCAGCAGTGAAGTGCCGAACTCTGGAAACACCATATATTTT	CASSEVPNSGNTIYF	TRBV6-1	NA	NA	15	TRBJ1-3
TGTGCCAGCAGGGGGCCTATTGGGAACACTGAAGCTTTCTTT	CASRGPIGNTEAFF	TRBV27	NA	NA	14	TRBJ1-1
TGTGCCATCAGGAGCCAGGGGGCGGGGAGGTTTTCTGGGGCCAACGTCCTGACTTTC	CAIRSQGAGRFSGANVLTF	TRBV10-3	NA	TRBD1	19	TRBJ2-6
TGCGCCAGCAAAAACGGACATCGGAGCTCCTACAATGAGCAGTTCTTC	CASKNGHRSSYNEQFF	TRBV5-1	NA	NA	16	TRBJ2-1
TGTGCCATCGTGGACAGCCCGAGGGAAGCTTTCTTT	CAIVDSPREAFF	TRBV12-1	NA	NA	12	TRBJ1-1
TGTGCCAGCAGCTTAGCCACGAACACTGAAGCTTTCTTT	CASSLATNTEAFF	TRBV7-6	NA	NA	13	TRBJ1-1
TGTGCCAGCAGCTTTATAGGGCCCCGGGAGACCCAGTACTTC	CASSFIGPRETQYF	TRBV5-4	NA	NA	14	TRBJ2-5
TGTGCCAGCAGTTTAGCATGGGAAAACACCATATATTTT	CASSLAWENTIYF	TRBV12-3/TRBV12-4	NA	NA	13	TRBJ1-3
TGTGCCAGCAGGGATCGAACAGGGTTGAACACCGGGGAGCTGTTTTTT	CASRDRTGLNTGELFF	TRBV2	NA	NA	16	TRBJ2-2
TGCGCCAGCAGCTTGGTCGGCGGATACCAAGAGACCCAGTACTTC	CASSLVGGYQETQYF	TRBV5-1	once	NA	15	TRBJ2-5
TGTGCCAGCAGTATGACGGGGCGGGACACTGAAGCTTTCTTT	CASSMTGRDTEAFF	TRBV7-2	NA	NA	14	TRBJ1-1
TGTGCCAGCAGCTTAGGGACCCTTAATGAAAAACTGTTTTTT	CASSLGTLNEKLFF	TRBV7-9	NA	NA	14	TRBJ1-4
TGTGCCAGCAGCTTCGGGACAGCCTTCGGAAAACTGTTTTTT	CASSFGTAFGKLFF	TRBV6-2/TRBV6-3	NA	TRBD1	14	TRBJ1-4
TGTGCCACCAGTGACCAGGGTAGCAATCAGCCCCAGCATTTT	CATSDQGSNQPQHF	TRBV24-1	once	NA	14	TRBJ1-5
TGTGCCAGCCAACAGAGCTTCTGGTACGAGCAGTACTTC	CASQQSFWYEQYF	TRBV2	NA	NA	13	TRBJ2-7
TGTGCCAGCAGCCCCGGGACAGGGGGCTCTGGAAACACCATATATTTT	CASSPGTGGSGNTIYF	TRBV9	NA	TRBD1	16	TRBJ1-3
TGTGCCAGTAGTATCTGGTATGGCTACACCTTC	CASSIWYGYTF	TRBV19	NA	NA	11	TRBJ1-2
TGTGCCAGCAGCCAAGACCGAGGGCGGGAGGGGGCCACAGATACGCAGTATTTT	CASSQDRGREGATDTQYF	TRBV3-1/TRBV3-2	NA	TRBD2	18	TRBJ2-3
TGTGCCAGCTCACCACCCGGGACAGGGGGCTGGGCTGAAGCTTTCTTT	CASSPPGTGGWAEAFF	TRBV18	NA	TRBD1	16	TRBJ1-1
TGCGCCAGCAGCTTGGAACCAGGGGTGTCGAACACTGAAGCTTTCTTT	CASSLEPGVSNTEAFF	TRBV5-1	NA	NA	16	TRBJ1-1